The 9 T cell receptor beta chains below come from one sample, sequenced in a study of T cells in Graves' hyperthyroidism and ophthalmopathy. The source material, RNA transcripts, was used to amplify TCR beta CDR3 regions. HTBI primers were the set used in a first-round RT-PCR of the TCR CDR3. TCRdb re-analysed the multiplex PCR reads in MiXCR, keeping a single row per CDR3 protein. The sample records fewer than 750,000 distinct CDR3 sequences, around 15% being singletons. Material for sequencing was blood. All receptors derive from a woman aged 40 to 50 with Graves' ophthalmopathy.

This clonotype was seen a single time. The V and J genes are TRBV3-1 and TRBJ2-5, with TRBD1 matching 12 bases. The germline V gene has CDR1 LGHDT and CDR2 YNNKEL (reference sequence). The junction had 5 bases not matched to a gene; V was cut back by 4 bases and J by 5 bases. The CDR3 has 15 amino acids. CDR3 sequence: CASSRGTGGVETQYF. In nucleotides, the CDR3 is TGTGCCAGCAGCCGCGGGACAGGGGGCGTGGAGACCCAGTACTTC.

This clonotype was counted at least ten times. The genes are TRBV15 and TRBJ2-7; D is unclear. Trimming left V 1 base short and J 4 bases short, with 14 bases between. Germline assignment: CDR1 LNHNV and CDR2 YYDKDF (reference sequence). CDR3 length equals 15 residues. CDR3 DNA sequence: TGTGCCACCAGCAGAGCCCGTGAGCCCGTTTACGAGCAGTACTTC. This gives the protein CATSRAREPVYEQYF. Based on the CDR3 plus reference TRBV15 and TRBJ2-7, the full variable domain is DAMVIQNPRYQVTQFGKPVTLSCSQTLNHNVMYWYQQKSSQAPKLLFHYYDKDFNNEADTPDNFQSRRPNTSFCFLDIRSPGLGDTAMYLCATSRAREPVYEQYFGPGTRLTVT.

Many counts were recorded for this clonotype. V is TRBV12-3 or TRBV12-4 and J is TRBJ2-7; either TRBD1 or TRBD2 may supply D (5 bases each). Deletions cut 7 bases from V and 2 bases from J, with 21 bases between. The CDR3 has 16 residues. CDR3 sequence: CASTFDALWGTYEQYF. Here the CDR3 DNA reads TGTGCCAGCACCTTCGACGCCCTCTGGGGGACCTACGAGCAGTACTTC.

This clonotype was picked up many times. This chain connects TRBV7-9 to TRBJ1-1; D is ambiguous. The CDR3 is made up of 15 amino acids. Germline V gene lookup returns CDR1 SEHNR and CDR2 FQNEAQ (reference sequence). Trimming took 1 base from V and 6 from J, leaving 15 bases between them. CDR3 region: CASSLGESTASEAFF. The DNA of the CDR3 is TGTGCCAGCAGCTTAGGGGAGTCGACGGCCTCTGAAGCTTTCTTT.

The gene calls are TRBV2 and TRBJ1-6; 9 nucleotides align to TRBD1. V was pared by 2 bases and J by 7 bases, with 6 bases of the junction left unmatched. Germline V gives CDR1 SNHLY, CDR2 FYNNEI. The CDR3 is made up of 16 amino acids. DNA of the CDR3: TGTGCCAGCAGTGAATCGACAGGGGGAAGAAATTCACCCCTCCACTTT. Translated, it gives CASSESTGGRNSPLHF.

This clonotype occurred many times. The V gene is TRBV6-2 or TRBV6-3, the J gene TRBJ2-7; no definite D call. CDR1 MNHEY and CDR2 SVGEGT come from the germline V gene. V was pared by 6 bases and J by 5 bases, with 17 bases between. The CDR3 extends over 14 amino acids. CDR3: CASSPHWTRDEQYF. The CDR3 DNA is TGTGCCAGCAGCCCACATTGGACCCGGGACGAGCAGTACTTC.

This clonotype was observed many times. This chain connects TRBV28 to TRBJ2-7; no definite D call. The germline V and J ends were trimmed by 3 bases and 0 bases, with 18 bases remaining between them. The CDR3 sequence is 17 residues long. Germline CDR1 reads MDHEN; CDR2 reads SYDVKM. This chain's CDR3 is CASSFSLTHMSSYEQYF. The CDR3 DNA sequence: TGTGCCAGCAGTTTTAGTTTGACTCACATGAGCTCCTACGAGCAGTACTTC. Full variable domain (remainder filled in from reference TRBV28 and TRBJ2-7): DVKVTQSSRYLVKRTGEKVFLECVQDMDHENMFWYRQDPGLGLRLIYFSYDVKMKEKGDIPEGYSVSREKKERFSLILESASTNQTSMYLCASSFSLTHMSSYEQYFGPGTRLTVT.

The genes are TRBV28 and TRBJ2-2; 7 bases align to TRBD1. J lost 7 bases, V lost 6 bases, and 5 bases had no gene match. This CDR3 contains 13 residues. The V gene's germline CDR1 is MDHEN and CDR2 SYDVKM. Here the CDR3 DNA reads TGTGCCAGCAGCCAGACAGGGCTCGGGGAGCTGTTTTTT. This sequence encodes CASSQTGLGELFF.

The chain has TRBV20-1 and TRBJ1-3, with D hard to call. CDR3 length: 14 amino acids. V was cut by 3 bases and J by 0 bases, with 9 bases left in between. Germline V gene sequence: CDR1 DFQATT, CDR2 SNEGSKA (reference sequence). The CDR3 DNA is TGCAGTGCTAGGCTACACGACTCTGGAAACACCATATATTTT. Amino acid sequence: CSARLHDSGNTIYF.